This entry lists 17 T cell receptor beta chains sequenced from one sample in a study of T cell responses to AZD1222 COVID-19 vaccine. Libraries were prepared by immunoSEQ multiplex PCR; TCRdb keeps only in-frame clonotypes and omits some of them. The sample lists tens of thousands of clones, around nine tenths seen once, with around 2.2% in the top ten. This sample comprised peripheral blood, obtained on day 0 of AZD1222 vaccination. The receptors come from an adult in good health.

The chain carries TRBV7-9 and TRBJ2-3; TRBD2 matches at 10 bases. This CDR3 is 16 amino acids long. Germline-derived CDR1 and CDR2 are SEHNR and FQNEAQ (reference sequence). The V segment lost 1 base and the J segment 3 bases; nucleotides outside the gene matches: 4. CDR3: CASSLELAGGTDTQYF. Written as DNA, the CDR3 is TGTGCCAGCAGCTTAGAGTTAGCGGGGGGTACAGATACGCAGTATTTT.

This clone appeared once. The chain employs TRBV2 and TRBJ2-5; 12 nucleotides line up with TRBD2. V shed 5 bases and J 4 bases; nucleotides not matched to a gene: 11. This CDR3 contains 17 residues. Germline values: CDR1 SNHLY, CDR2 FYNNEI. This CDR3 reads CASSPLAGGPSRETQYF. CDR3 nucleotide sequence: TGTGCCAGCAGTCCTCTAGCGGGAGGGCCGTCCCGAGAGACCCAGTACTTC. The full variable domain, in which reference TRBV2 and TRBJ2-5 provide the parts outside the CDR3, is EPEVTQTPSHQVTQMGQEVILRCVPISNHLYFYWYRQILGQKVEFLVSFYNNEISEKSEIFDDQFSVERPDGSNFTLKIRSTKLEDSAMYFCASSPLAGGPSRETQYFGPGTRLLVL.

This clone was seen only once. V usage is TRBV18 and J usage is TRBJ2-3; TRBD1 agrees at 7 bases. The CDR3 has 16 amino acids. CDR1 and CDR2 (germline): KGHSH, LQKENI. J gave up 0 bases and V 3 bases, and 6 bases lay outside the gene matches. CDR3 DNA sequence: TGTGCCAGCTCACCGTCGGGACAGAGAAGCACAGATACGCAGTATTTT. Its protein is CASSPSGQRSTDTQYF.

The rearrangement links TRBV28 to TRBJ1-5; TRBD1 matches 8 bases. The CDR3 has 16 amino acids. V lost 3 bases and J lost 2; bases outside the gene matches: 6. Germline V gives CDR1 MDHEN, CDR2 SYDVKM. The CDR3 reads CASSLPQGAGNQPQHF. The CDR3 coding sequence is TGTGCCAGCAGTTTGCCCCAGGGGGCTGGCAATCAGCCCCAGCATTTT.

The gene calls are TRBV14 and TRBJ1-6, with D tentatively TRBD1 (6 bases). The V gene's germline CDR1 is SGHDN and CDR2 FVKESK. The V end was cut by 1 base, the J end by 7 bases, with 8 bases between. The CDR3 consists of 14 residues. CDR3 coding DNA: TGTGCCAGCAGCCAAGTGAGGGGGAATTCACCCCTCCACTTT. Residues: CASSQVRGNSPLHF.

The V and J genes are TRBV5-1 and TRBJ1-1; D not resolved. The CDR3 is 15 amino acids. Germline V gene lookup returns CDR1 SGHRS and CDR2 YFSETQ. With 0 bases removed from V and 0 bases from J, the gap between germline ends came to 9 bases. CDR3 coding DNA: TGCGCCAGCAGCTTGGTCCCGGAACTGAACACTGAAGCTTTCTTT. Its protein product is CASSLVPELNTEAFF.

The gene calls are TRBV7-2 and TRBJ1-1; D uncertain. CDR3 size: 16 residues. Trimming stripped 5 bases from V and 3 bases from J, with 19 bases between. The germline CDR1 and CDR2 sequences are SGHTA and FQGNSA. The CDR3 DNA is TGTGCCAGCAGCCCGCCGGACCTTCGAAAATACACTGAAGCTTTCTTT. Amino acids: CASSPPDLRKYTEAFF.

This chain connects TRBV6-5 to TRBJ2-1; 9 nucleotides line up with TRBD1. Trimming took 4 bases from V and 1 from J; bases not matched to a gene: 2. The CDR3 has 15 residues. Germline assignment: CDR1 MNHEY and CDR2 SVGAGI. The CDR3 sequence is CASSSTGGSYNEQFF. For the CDR3, the DNA is TGTGCCAGCAGTTCGACAGGGGGTTCCTACAATGAGCAGTTCTTC.

The chain links TRBV7-2 to TRBJ1-5; D is perhaps TRBD1 (5 bases). This CDR3 has 16 amino acids. Deletions cut 1 base from V and 2 bases from J, with 12 bases between. Germline CDR1 and CDR2: SGHTA and FQGNSA. The CDR3 here is CASSLEGALGNQPQHF. The CDR3 DNA follows: TGTGCCAGCAGCTTAGAAGGGGCCCTAGGCAATCAGCCCCAGCATTTT.

The chain combines TRBV27 with TRBJ2-3; 8 bases agree with TRBD2. V dropped 5 bases and J dropped 1; count of bases not matched to a gene: 14. The V gene's germline CDR1 is MNHEY and CDR2 SMNVEV (reference sequence). This CDR3 is built from 18 residues. CDR3 DNA: TGTGCCAGCAGTCCCCAGATCTTTGGCGGGGGGCGCACAGATACGCAGTATTTT. This encodes CASSPQIFGGGRTDTQYF.

The count of this clone is one. The rearrangement uses TRBV7-2 and TRBJ1-2, with D possibly TRBD1 on 6 matching bases. V lost 7 bases and J 2 bases, leaving 17 bases between the germline ends. The CDR3 has 15 residues. The germline V gene has CDR1 SGHTA and CDR2 FQGNSA. DNA of the CDR3: TGTGCCAGCACCCTTTCCGGGGGGCTGAACTATGGCTACACCTTC. Residues: CASTLSGGLNYGYTF.

The chain combines TRBV6-5 with TRBJ2-7; TRBD1 aligns across 7 bases. Germline trimming cut 5 bases from V and 6 bases from J; bases unmatched to any gene: 7. CDR3 size: 13 residues. Germline CDR1 reads MNHEY; CDR2 reads SVGAGI. The CDR3 DNA is TGTGCCAGCAGTCCGCGGGCAGGGGGCGAGCAGTACTTC. Translating it yields CASSPRAGGEQYF.

The chain employs TRBV30 and TRBJ1-3; the match to TRBD1 covers 7 bases. This CDR3 has 15 residues. V shed 3 bases and J 0 bases; nucleotides not matched to a gene: 5. Germline loops: CDR1 GTSNPN, CDR2 SVGIG (reference sequence). CDR3 in DNA: TGTGCCTGGAGGAGGACAGGTAACTCTGGAAACACCATATATTTT. This encodes CAWRRTGNSGNTIYF.

CDR3: CASSRTGWAPQHF. In DNA form, the CDR3 reads TGTGCCAGCAGTCGGACAGGATGGGCGCCCCAGCATTTT. The V gene is TRBV12-3 or TRBV12-4, the J gene TRBJ1-5; 7 bases fit TRBD1. CDR3 length equals 13 residues. Losses at the gene ends were 5 bases for V and 9 bases for J; bases not matched to a gene: 7.

The chain joins TRBV11-2 to TRBJ2-2, with a tentative D call TRBD2 (6 bases). Germline V gives CDR1 SGHAT, CDR2 FQNNGV. The V gene lost 1 base and the J gene lost 4 bases, with 10 bases spanning the gap. CDR3 length equals 15 residues. The CDR3 coding sequence is TGTGCCAGCAGCTTAGGTGGCGGGGTCACCGGGGAGCTGTTTTTT. This codes for CASSLGGGVTGELFF.

The chain's CDR3 is CAKGTEEQETQYF. Here the CDR3 DNA reads TGTGCCAAGGGAACAGAGGAGCAAGAGACCCAGTACTTC. The rearrangement joins TRBV5-4 to TRBJ2-5; no clear D. The CDR3 extends over 13 amino acids. Trimming removed 9 bases from V and 2 bases from J, with 14 bases in between. Germline V gene lookup returns CDR1 SGHNT and CDR2 YYREEE (reference sequence).

This clone was seen a few times. The chain links TRBV15 to TRBJ1-5; D might be TRBD1 (5 bases). V was shortened by 9 bases and J by 2 bases, with 11 bases between the two germline ends. CDR3 length: 13 residues. The germline CDR1 and CDR2 sequences are LNHNV and YYDKDF (reference sequence). CDR3 nucleotides: TGTGCCACGGCGAGGGACGGCAATCAGCCCCAGCATTTT. This codes for CATARDGNQPQHF.